The clone carrying this TCR beta chain occurred a few times. The sample comes from a study of blood T cell repertoires in COVID-19. Turning to the study itself: Both acute and convalescent COVID-19 samples were obtained from the United States, Italy and Spain. The analysed material was cDNA or gDNA that came from T cells, B-cell-depleted T cells, or PBMCs.

Authors' methods: Amplification of reference gene primers was used by the study to estimate nucleated cell counts. Generated by immunoSEQ multiplex PCR, the TCRdb table keeps only in-frame clones and is missing some. The V and J calls and clone size were taken over from that table, and D and trimming were inferred from the DNA. The table records about 230,000 clones, 81% of them present only once. Material: peripheral blood. This sequence originates from an elderly woman with acute or convalescent COVID-19.

The CDR3 DNA follows: TGTGCCAGCAGTCCACAGGGTTATGGCTACACCTTC. Protein product: CASSPQGYGYTF. The genes are TRBV12-3 or TRBV12-4 and TRBJ1-2, with a weak D call TRBD1 (6 bases). V dropped 5 bases and J dropped 5 bases, with 9 bases sitting between them. The CDR3 extends over 12 amino acids.